This TCR beta chain was found in a study of regulatory dendritic cells for organ transplantation (dated by TCRdb to about 2017). As for the study more broadly: TCRbeta repertoires were sequenced from sorted naive and memory CD4+ and CD8+ T cells before and after allostimulation with regulatory or mature dendritic cells.

TCRbeta CDR3 regions were amplified by multiplexed two-step PCR using Vbeta-specific forward primers and Jbeta-specific reverse primers. Through the immunoSEQ service, the TCRbeta libraries were run on an Illumina instrument for sequencing. The paper's data handling went like this. IMGT annotation was used to assign V, D and J genes, and synthetic CDR3 analogues were used to correct the counts for multiplex PCR bias. Repertoire clonality was computed in the immunoSEQ Analyzer as one minus normalized Shannon entropy. Whether a clone counted as expanded was decided by Fisher's exact test with Benjamini-Hochberg false discovery rate control and a two-tailed cutoff of P<0.01. Not all clones reach the TCRdb copy of this immuneACCESS table, which keeps in-frame sequences only. Checked studies attribute under half of the gap to unresolved V genes and leave the rest unexplained. V and J calls and clone size are given by that table; D and trimming were obtained from the DNA. This sample lists approximately 28,000 clones; under 90% were detected once. The ten biggest clones cover approximately 0.43% of the sample.

Points the paper makes about the study in general: In both subjects, allostimulation led to expansion of memory CD8+ clones, although regulatory dendritic cells appeared to cause more limited expansion than mature dendritic cells did. Highly diverse repertoires were observed in naive CD4+ and CD8+ T cells, whereas lower diversity was observed in memory cells, and the most oligoclonal repertoires were found in memory CD8+ cells. Among the resting subsets, the most alloreactive TCR clonotypes were found in memory CD8+ T cells. Only a couple of subjects were sequenced, and the authors noted considerable between-individual heterogeneity in the alloreactive memory CD8+ T cell pool.

FACS was used to sort CD4+ or CD8+ cells into naive T cells, defined as CD45RA+, and memory T cells, defined as CD45RO+. T cells for TCR sequencing came from two healthy control subjects. Unstimulated sorted T cell subsets were used as baseline controls for the mixed lymphocyte reactions. The Qiagen DNeasy Blood & Tissue Kit was used to extract genomic DNA. Comment on this clone: No cognate antigen has been identified for it. Base qualities are not recorded, but no much larger clone differs from it by a single base.

Reading the germline V gene gives CDR1 SGHDT and CDR2 YYEEEE. Trimming at the junction amounts to 4 bases on V and 1 base on J, and the germline ends lie 6 bases apart. The CDR3 has 13 amino acids, counting the end cysteine and phenylalanine. Kept here is only the CDR3 DNA, which spans 39 bases and is read in frame from base 1. The receptor's source is a human donor in good health. Sequencing was done on a sample of naive CD8+ T cells from blood. Sample cell subset or site, as interpreted from the label and publication: CD45RA+ naive T cells. The rearranged segments are TRBV5-6 and TRBJ1-3, with the D gene call left open. The bases read TGTGCCAGCAGCCCCAGTTCTGGAAACACCATATATTTT. Its protein product is CASSPSSGNTIYF.